The 19 T cell receptor beta chains reported below all come from one sample, sequenced in a study of blood T cell repertoires in COVID-19. Clones were read by immunoSEQ multiplex PCR, and TCRdb kept only the in-frame ones, dropping some. The sample records some 350,000 clones, roughly 89% being singletons. Sequenced: peripheral blood. The source is a woman aged 18-29 years who had recovered from COVID-19.

In regard to this clone: The sample has other DNA sequences that encode this CDR3 too. The chain joins TRBV30 to TRBJ1-3, with a tentative D call TRBD1 (5 bases). Trimming took off 3 bases at V and 0 bases at J, with 9 bases between the two ends. Germline V gene lookup returns CDR1 GTSNPN and CDR2 SVGIG (reference sequence). This CDR3 comprises 14 residues. CDR3 loop: CAWSTGLSGNTIYF. CDR3 coding DNA: TGTGCCTGGAGCACAGGTCTCTCTGGAAACACCATATATTTT.

This chain uses TRBV5-6 with TRBJ2-2; 8 bases agree with TRBD2. V was clipped by 4 bases and J by 13 bases; unmatched bases: 12. Germline CDR1 reads SGHDT; CDR2 reads YYEEEE. The CDR3 length is 14 residues. The CDR3, as DNA: TGTGCCAGCAGCCCACTAGCGGTGGGGTCGGGGCTGTTTTTT. Its protein product is CASSPLAVGSGLFF.

The V gene is TRBV21-1, the J gene TRBJ2-6; the table's D gene call, TRBD2, was not cross checked with the DNA. TRBV21-1 counts as a pseudogene. CDR3 length: 17 amino acids. The CDR3 region is CASSKARELSGANVLTF. The DNA of the CDR3 is TGTGCCAGCAGCAAAGCCCGGGAACTATCTGGGGCCAACGTCCTGACTTTC.

The genes are TRBV19 and TRBJ2-3, with TRBD2 identical over 8 bases. Per the germline V gene, CDR1 is LNHDA and CDR2 is SQIVND (reference sequence). Unmatched junction bases numbered 6, after V lost 5 bases and J lost 2 bases. The CDR3 spans 15 residues. The CDR3 DNA reads as TGTGCCAGTAGTTTAGCGGGAAGGATCACAGATACGCAGTATTTT. This sequence encodes CASSLAGRITDTQYF.

The chain employs TRBV20-1 and TRBJ2-1; D not resolved. This CDR3 has 13 residues. CDR1 is DFQATT and CDR2 is SNEGSKA in the germline V gene (reference sequence). Trimming removed 3 bases at V and 5 bases at J, with 11 bases between. The CDR3 sequence is CSASWVRDNEQFF. CDR3 nucleotide sequence: TGCAGTGCTAGTTGGGTACGGGACAATGAGCAGTTCTTC.

The CDR3 protein is CASSRDYYGYTF. CDR3 bases: TGTGCCAGCAGCCGAGACTACTATGGCTACACCTTC. This chain connects TRBV11-2 to TRBJ1-2; D is uncertain. Trimming left V 5 bases short and J 3 bases short, with 7 bases between. The V gene's germline CDR1 is SGHAT and CDR2 FQNNGV. The CDR3 covers 12 residues.

The rearrangement links TRBV6-6 to TRBJ2-7, with D maybe TRBD2 (6 bases). Between the trimmed V and J ends, which lost 2 bases and 2 bases, there was a span of 7 bases. The CDR3 extends over 13 amino acids. The germline CDR1 and CDR2 sequences are MNHNY and SVGAGI (reference sequence). Here the CDR3 reads CASSYGGTYEQYV. Here the CDR3 DNA reads TGTGCCAGCAGTTACGGCGGGACCTACGAGCAGTACGTC.

The chain couples TRBV4-1 to TRBJ2-1, with 11 positions matching TRBD2. Looked up from germline, CDR1 is MGHRA and CDR2 is YSYEKL. There are 13 residues in the CDR3. V was clipped by 6 bases and J by 6 bases; unmatched bases: 1. CDR3 in DNA: TGCGCCAGCAGGCTAGCGGGAGGCAATGAGCAGTTCTTC. As protein: CASRLAGGNEQFF.

The chain uses TRBV13 and TRBJ2-4; no clear D gene. Germline V gene data show CDR1 as PRHDT and CDR2 as FYEKMQ (reference sequence). CDR3 size: 14 residues. V gave up 0 bases and J gave up 1 base, with 4 bases separating them. The CDR3 region is CASSLGRAKNIQYF. CDR3 DNA: TGTGCCAGCAGCTTAGGCCGGGCCAAAAACATTCAGTACTTC.

The chain recombines TRBV19 with TRBJ1-2; D possibly corresponds to TRBD1 (5 bases). The CDR3 covers 19 residues. V was shortened by 0 bases and J by 0 bases, with 20 bases between the two germline ends. The germline gives CDR1 LNHDA, CDR2 SQIVND (reference sequence). The chain's CDR3 is CASSIDPDSKKTTNYGYTF. As DNA, the CDR3 is TGTGCCAGTAGTATAGATCCCGACAGCAAAAAAACTACTAACTATGGCTACACCTTC.

The chain links TRBV12-5 to TRBJ2-1; 10 bases map to TRBD2. With 4 bases clipped from V and 13 bases from J, the junction kept 16 bases outside the gene matches. The CDR3 consists of 16 residues. Looked up from germline, CDR1 is LGHNT and CDR2 is FRNRAP. The CDR3 here is CASGSLGTSEPYYQFF. CDR3 coding DNA: TGTGCTAGTGGTTCGCTCGGGACTAGCGAGCCCTATTATCAGTTCTTC.

This clone has a count of ten or more. The chain carries TRBV21-1 and TRBJ2-7; the table's D call TRBD2 went unverified against the DNA. TRBV21-1 is a pseudogene. The CDR3 extends over 14 amino acids. CDR3 nucleotide sequence: TGTGCCAGCAGCAAAACCCCGGGGGGCTACGAGCAGTACGTC. Encoded protein: CASSKTPGGYEQYV.

This chain joins TRBV7-9 and TRBJ2-3; 7 bases are shared with TRBD1. This CDR3 contains 14 residues. Losses at the gene ends were 5 bases for V and 2 bases for J; bases not matched to a gene: 4. The germline CDR1 and CDR2 sequences are SEHNR and FQNEAQ (reference sequence). Here the CDR3 reads CASSPGQFTDTQYF. In nucleotides, the CDR3 is TGTGCCAGCAGCCCGGGACAGTTCACAGATACGCAGTATTTT.

This chain joins TRBV5-1 and TRBJ2-2; D gene unclear. CDR3 length: 15 amino acids. The germline V gene encodes CDR1 SGHRS and CDR2 YFSETQ. Trimming shortened V by 5 bases and J by 5 bases, and 16 bases separated the two germline ends. The CDR3 bases are TGCGCCAGCAGACCTGAGGTTGGTGGGACCGGGGAGCTGTTTTTT. Translated, it gives CASRPEVGGTGELFF. The full variable domain, in which reference TRBV5-1 and TRBJ2-2 provide the parts outside the CDR3, is KAGVTQTPRYLIKTRGQQVTLSCSPISGHRSVSWYQQTPGQGLQFLFEYFSETQRNKGNFPGRFSGRQFSNSRSEMNVSTLELGDSALYLCASRPEVGGTGELFFGEGSRLTVL.

The V gene is TRBV2, the J gene TRBJ1-6; TRBD1 matches at 10 bases. The CDR3 has 15 amino acids. Germline V gives CDR1 SNHLY, CDR2 FYNNEI. The V segment lost 6 bases and the J segment 7 bases; nucleotides outside the gene matches: 6. This CDR3 reads CASRSRTGGNSPLHF. In nucleotides, the CDR3 is TGTGCCAGCAGATCCCGGACAGGGGGGAATTCACCCCTCCACTTT.

This clone is a singleton in its sample. The chain uses TRBV19 and TRBJ2-1; D may be TRBD2 (6 bases). The germline V gene has CDR1 LNHDA and CDR2 SQIVND (reference sequence). Deletions cut 6 bases from V and 2 bases from J, with 14 bases between. This CDR3 comprises 15 residues. The CDR3 sequence is CASRKTVAAYNEQFF. The CDR3 nucleotides read TGTGCCAGTAGGAAGACAGTAGCGGCCTACAATGAGCAGTTCTTC.

The genes are TRBV19 and TRBJ1-1; 7 positions agree with TRBD1. Trimming took 7 bases from V and 4 from J; bases not matched to a gene: 9. The CDR3 is made up of 14 amino acids. Germline V gene data show CDR1 as LNHDA and CDR2 as SQIVND (reference sequence). The CDR3 loop is CASKRGPGGTEAFF. As DNA, the CDR3 is TGTGCCAGTAAACGGGGGCCAGGGGGCACTGAAGCTTTCTTT.

This sequence joins TRBV23-1 and TRBJ1-6, with D perhaps TRBD1 (6 bases). TRBV23-1 is assigned to the ORF class and has an uncertain function. V lost 2 bases to trimming and J lost 5 bases, with 10 bases between them. This CDR3 contains 15 residues. CDR3 coding DNA: TGCGCCAGCAGTCAAGAGGGGGGGAATAATTCACCCCTCCACTTT. The encoded protein is CASSQEGGNNSPLHF.

The rearrangement links TRBV18 to TRBJ1-2; D may be TRBD1 (6 bases). V lost 1 base and J 0 bases, leaving 12 bases between the germline ends. CDR1 and CDR2 (germline): KGHSH, LQKENI. The CDR3 contains 16 residues. The CDR3: CASSPQAGESNYGYTF. DNA for the CDR3: TGTGCCAGCTCACCACAGGCAGGGGAGTCTAACTATGGCTACACCTTC.